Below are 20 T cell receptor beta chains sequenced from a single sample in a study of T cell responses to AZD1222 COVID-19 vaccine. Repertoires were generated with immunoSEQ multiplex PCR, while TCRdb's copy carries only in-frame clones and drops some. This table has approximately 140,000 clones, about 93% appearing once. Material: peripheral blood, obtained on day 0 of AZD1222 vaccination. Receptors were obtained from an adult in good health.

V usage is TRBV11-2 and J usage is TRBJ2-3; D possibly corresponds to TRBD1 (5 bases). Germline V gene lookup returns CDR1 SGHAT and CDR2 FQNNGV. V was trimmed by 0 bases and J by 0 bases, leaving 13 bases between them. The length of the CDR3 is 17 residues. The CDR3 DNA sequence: TGTGCCAGCAGCTTAGATCTAATGGACACTAGCACAGATACGCAGTATTTT. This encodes CASSLDLMDTSTDTQYF. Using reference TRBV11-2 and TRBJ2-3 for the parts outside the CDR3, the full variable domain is EAGVAQSPRYKIIEKRQSVAFWCNPISGHATLYWYQQILGQGPKLLIQFQNNGVVDDSQLPKDRFSAERLKGVDSTLKIQPAKLEDSAVYLCASSLDLMDTSTDTQYFGPGTRLTVL.

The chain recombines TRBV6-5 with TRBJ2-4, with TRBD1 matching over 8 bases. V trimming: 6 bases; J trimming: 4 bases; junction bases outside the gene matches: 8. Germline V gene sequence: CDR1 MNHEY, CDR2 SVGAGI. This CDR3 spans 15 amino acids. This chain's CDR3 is CASSGTTGVKNIQYF. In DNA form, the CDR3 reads TGTGCCAGCAGCGGGACGACAGGGGTGAAAAACATTCAGTACTTC.

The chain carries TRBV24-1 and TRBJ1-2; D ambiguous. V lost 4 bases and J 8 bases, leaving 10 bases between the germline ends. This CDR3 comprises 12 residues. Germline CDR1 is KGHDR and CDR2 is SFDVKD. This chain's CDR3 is CATSDPLTGYTF. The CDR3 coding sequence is TGTGCCACCAGTGACCCCCTAACCGGCTACACCTTC.

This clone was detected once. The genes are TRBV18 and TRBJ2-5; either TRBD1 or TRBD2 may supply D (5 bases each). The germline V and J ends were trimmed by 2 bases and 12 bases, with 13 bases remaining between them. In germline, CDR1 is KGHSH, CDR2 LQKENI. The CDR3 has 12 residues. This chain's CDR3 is CASSPGTPDKYF. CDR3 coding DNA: TGTGCCAGCTCACCAGGGACCCCGGATAAGTACTTC.

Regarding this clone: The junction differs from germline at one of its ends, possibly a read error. CDR3 protein: CASSLLSHNEQFF. CDR3 in DNA: TGTGCTAGCAGCTTATTATCCCACAATGAGCAGTTCTTC. The rearrangement links TRBV7-7 to TRBJ2-1; D ambiguous. The CDR3 loop spans 13 amino acids. Germline V gene sequence: CDR1 SSHAT, CDR2 FNYEAQ (reference sequence). Complete variable domain (other parts from reference TRBV7-7 and TRBJ2-1): GAGVSQSPRYKVTKRGQDVTLRCDPISSHATLYWYQQALGQGPEFLTYFNYEAQPDKSGLPSDRFSAERPEGSISTLTIQRTEQRDSAMYRCASSLLSHNEQFFGPGTRLTVL.

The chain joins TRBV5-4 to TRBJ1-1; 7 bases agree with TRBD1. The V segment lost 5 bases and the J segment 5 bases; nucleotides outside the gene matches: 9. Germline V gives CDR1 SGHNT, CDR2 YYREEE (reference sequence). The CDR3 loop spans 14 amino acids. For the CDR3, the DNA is TGTGCCAGCAGGTCGACAGGGACCCGAACTGAAGCTTTCTTT. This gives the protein CASRSTGTRTEAFF.

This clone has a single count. CDR3 region: CASLNTEAFF. CDR3 nucleotides: TGTGCCAGCCTGAACACTGAAGCTTTCTTT. V usage is TRBV2 and J usage is TRBJ1-1, with D hard to call. CDR3 size: 10 residues. Trimming pared 8 bases from V and 0 bases from J, leaving 1 base between. CDR1 is SNHLY, CDR2 FYNNEI, per germline.

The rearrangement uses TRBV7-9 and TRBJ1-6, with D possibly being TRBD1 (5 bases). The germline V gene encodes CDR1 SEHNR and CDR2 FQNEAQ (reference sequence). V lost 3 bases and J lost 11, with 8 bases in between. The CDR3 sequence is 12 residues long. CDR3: CASSFGGPPLHF. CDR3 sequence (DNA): TGTGCCAGCAGCTTCGGGGGTCCACCCCTCCACTTT.

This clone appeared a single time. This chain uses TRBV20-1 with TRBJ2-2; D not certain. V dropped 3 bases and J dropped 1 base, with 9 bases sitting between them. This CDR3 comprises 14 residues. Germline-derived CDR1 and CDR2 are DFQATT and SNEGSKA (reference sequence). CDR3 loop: CSASNPENTGELFF. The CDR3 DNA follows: TGCAGTGCTAGTAATCCCGAGAACACCGGGGAGCTGTTTTTT.

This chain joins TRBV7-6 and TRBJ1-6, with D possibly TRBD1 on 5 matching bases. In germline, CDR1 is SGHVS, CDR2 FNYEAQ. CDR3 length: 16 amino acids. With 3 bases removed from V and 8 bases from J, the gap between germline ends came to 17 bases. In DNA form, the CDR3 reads TGTGCCAGCAGCTTTTCCCTGCAGGGTTTCGATTCACCCCTCCACTTT. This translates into CASSFSLQGFDSPLHF.

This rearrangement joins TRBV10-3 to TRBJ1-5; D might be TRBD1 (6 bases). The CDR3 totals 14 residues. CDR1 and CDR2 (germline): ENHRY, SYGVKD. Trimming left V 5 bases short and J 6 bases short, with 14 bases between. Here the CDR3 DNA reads TGTGCCATCAGTCGCACAGGGTTTGGTCAGCCCCAGCATTTT. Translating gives CAISRTGFGQPQHF.

The CDR3 loop reads CASSLDSGITYGYTF. DNA of the CDR3: TGTGCCAGCAGCTTGGATTCAGGGATCACCTATGGCTACACCTTC. J is TRBJ1-2 and V is TRBV5-4; tentative D call: TRBD1 (5 bases). The CDR3 runs 15 residues. Per the germline V gene, CDR1 is SGHNT and CDR2 is YYREEE (reference sequence). V was pared by 0 bases and J by 4 bases, with 13 bases between.

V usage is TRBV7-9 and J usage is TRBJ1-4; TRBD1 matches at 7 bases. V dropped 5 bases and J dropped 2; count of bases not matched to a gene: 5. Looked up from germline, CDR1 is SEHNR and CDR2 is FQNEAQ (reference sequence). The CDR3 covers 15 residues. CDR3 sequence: CASSAQQGTNEKLFF. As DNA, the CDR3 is TGTGCCAGCAGCGCCCAACAGGGGACTAATGAAAAACTGTTTTTT.

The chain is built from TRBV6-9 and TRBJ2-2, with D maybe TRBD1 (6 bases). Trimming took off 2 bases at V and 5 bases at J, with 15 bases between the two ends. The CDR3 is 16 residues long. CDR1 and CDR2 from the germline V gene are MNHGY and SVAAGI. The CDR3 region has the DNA TGTGCCAGCAGTTATCCCGGACAGACACTAACCGGGGAGCTGTTTTTT. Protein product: CASSYPGQTLTGELFF.

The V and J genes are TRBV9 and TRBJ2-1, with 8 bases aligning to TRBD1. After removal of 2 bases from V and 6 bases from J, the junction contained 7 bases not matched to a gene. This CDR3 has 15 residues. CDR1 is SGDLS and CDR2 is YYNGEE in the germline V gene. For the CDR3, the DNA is TGTGCCAGCAGCGTTGACAGGGGTTGGGGCAATGAGCAGTTCTTC. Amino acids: CASSVDRGWGNEQFF. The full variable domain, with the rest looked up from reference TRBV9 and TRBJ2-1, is DSGVTQTPKHLITATGQRVTLRCSPRSGDLSVYWYQQSLDQGLQFLIQYYNGEERAKGNILERFSAQQFPDLHSELNLSSLELGDSALYFCASSVDRGWGNEQFFGPGTRLTVL.

The CDR3 DNA sequence: TGTGCCAGCAGCGCCATGGGGAACACAGATACGCAGTATTTT. Amino acids: CASSAMGNTDTQYF. The chain links TRBV7-8 to TRBJ2-3; D gene ambiguous. CDR3 size: 14 residues. The germline V gene encodes CDR1 SGHVS and CDR2 FQNEAQ. Between the trimmed V and J ends, which lost 5 bases and 2 bases, there was a span of 11 bases.

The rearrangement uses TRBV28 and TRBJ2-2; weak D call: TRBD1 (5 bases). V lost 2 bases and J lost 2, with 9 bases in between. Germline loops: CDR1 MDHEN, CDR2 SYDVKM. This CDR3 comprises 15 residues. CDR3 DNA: TGTGCCAGCAGTTTAGAAGGGGAAAACACCGGGGAGCTGTTTTTT. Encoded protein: CASSLEGENTGELFF.

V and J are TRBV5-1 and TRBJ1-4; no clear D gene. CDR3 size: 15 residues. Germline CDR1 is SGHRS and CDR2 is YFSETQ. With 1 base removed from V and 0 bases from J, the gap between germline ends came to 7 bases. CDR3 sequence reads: CASSLHLSTNEKLFF. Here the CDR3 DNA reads TGCGCCAGCAGCTTGCACCTGTCAACTAATGAAAAACTGTTTTTT.

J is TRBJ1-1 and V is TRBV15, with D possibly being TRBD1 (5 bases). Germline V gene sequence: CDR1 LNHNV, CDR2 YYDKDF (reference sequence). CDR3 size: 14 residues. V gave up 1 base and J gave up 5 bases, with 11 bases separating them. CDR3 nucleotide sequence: TGTGCCACCAGCAGAGCTAAGGGGCCTACTGAAGCTTTCTTT. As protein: CATSRAKGPTEAFF. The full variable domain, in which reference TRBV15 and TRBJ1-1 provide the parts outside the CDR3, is DAMVIQNPRYQVTQFGKPVTLSCSQTLNHNVMYWYQQKSSQAPKLLFHYYDKDFNNEADTPDNFQSRRPNTSFCFLDIRSPGLGDTAMYLCATSRAKGPTEAFFGQGTRLTVV.

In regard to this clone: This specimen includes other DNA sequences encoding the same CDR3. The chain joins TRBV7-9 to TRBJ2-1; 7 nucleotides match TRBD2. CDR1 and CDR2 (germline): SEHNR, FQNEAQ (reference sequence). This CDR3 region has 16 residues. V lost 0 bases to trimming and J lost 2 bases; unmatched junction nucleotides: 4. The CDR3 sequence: CASSLALAGAYNEQFF. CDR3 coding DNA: TGTGCCAGCAGCTTAGCCTTGGCGGGGGCCTACAATGAGCAGTTCTTC.